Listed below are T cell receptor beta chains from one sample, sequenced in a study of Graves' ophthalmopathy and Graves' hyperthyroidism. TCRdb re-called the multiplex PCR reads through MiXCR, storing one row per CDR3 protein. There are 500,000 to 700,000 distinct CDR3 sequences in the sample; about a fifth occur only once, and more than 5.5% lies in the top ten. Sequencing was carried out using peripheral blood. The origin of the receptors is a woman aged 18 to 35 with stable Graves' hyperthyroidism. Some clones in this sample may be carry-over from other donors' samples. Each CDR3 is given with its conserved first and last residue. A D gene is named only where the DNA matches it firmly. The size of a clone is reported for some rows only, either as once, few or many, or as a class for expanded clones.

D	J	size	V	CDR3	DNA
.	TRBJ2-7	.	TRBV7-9	CASTPGALGEQYF	TGTGCCAGCACCCCAGGGGCGTTGGGGGAGCAGTACTTC
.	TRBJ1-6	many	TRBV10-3	CAINNGDSPLHF	TGTGCCATCAACAACGGGGATTCACCCCTCCACTTT
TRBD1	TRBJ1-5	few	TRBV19	CASSGGQATNQPQHF	TGTGCCAGTAGTGGGGGACAGGCGACAAATCAGCCCCAGCATTTT
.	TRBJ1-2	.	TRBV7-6	CASSLSVGAPYVGYTF	TGTGCCAGCAGCTTAAGTGTGGGGGCCCCTTACGTAGGCTACACCTTC
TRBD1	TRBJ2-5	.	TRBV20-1	CSATGQEETQYF	TGCAGTGCTACGGGACAGGAAGAGACCCAGTACTTC
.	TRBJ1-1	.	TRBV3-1	CASSQPGPGAAFF	TGTGCCAGCAGCCAACCGGGCCCTGGGGCGGCTTTCTTT
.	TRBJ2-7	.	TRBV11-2	CASSLEFDGPEQYF	TGTGCCAGCAGCTTAGAATTCGACGGGCCAGAGCAGTACTTC
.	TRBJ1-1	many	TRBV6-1	CASSDAFGGGLLSDTEAFF	TGTGCCAGCAGTGACGCCTTCGGGGGGGGGCTGCTATCGGACACTGAAGCTTTCTTT
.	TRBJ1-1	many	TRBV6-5	CASSTDKNTEAFF	TGTGCCAGCAGTACGGACAAGAACACTGAAGCTTTCTTT
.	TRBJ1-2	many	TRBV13	CASSGDWLTYGYTF	TGTGCCAGCAGCGGGGATTGGCTGACCTATGGCTACACCTTC
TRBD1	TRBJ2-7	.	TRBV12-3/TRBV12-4	CASQSDRAYEQYF	TGTGCCAGCCAGTCGGACAGGGCCTACGAGCAGTACTTC
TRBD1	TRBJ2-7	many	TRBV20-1	CSARDRVVYEQYF	TGCAGTGCCCGGGACAGGGTGGTCTACGAGCAGTACTTC
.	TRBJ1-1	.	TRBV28	CASSQYRSEAFF	TGTGCCAGCAGTCAGTACAGGAGTGAAGCTTTCTTT
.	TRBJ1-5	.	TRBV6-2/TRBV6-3	CASSSPSVQPQHF	TGTGCCAGCAGTTCCCCCTCAGTTCAGCCCCAGCATTTT
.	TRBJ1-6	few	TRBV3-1	CASVGRYNSPLHF	TGTGCCAGCGTGGGAAGGTATAATTCACCCCTCCACTTT
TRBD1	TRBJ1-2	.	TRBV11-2	CASSPVRAGGFYGYTF	TGTGCCAGCAGCCCCGTCCGTGCAGGGGGATTTTATGGCTACACCTTC
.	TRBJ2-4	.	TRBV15	CATSGQVSGANIQYF	TGTGCCACCAGCGGACAGGTTTCGGGGGCAAACATTCAGTACTTC
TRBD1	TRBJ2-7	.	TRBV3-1	CASSQVDRDSYEQYF	TGTGCCAGCAGCCAGGTGGACAGGGACTCCTACGAGCAGTACTTC
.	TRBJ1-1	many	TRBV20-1	CSASMNTEAFF	TGCAGTGCTAGCATGAACACTGAAGCTTTCTTT
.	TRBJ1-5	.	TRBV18	CASSPFGAENQPQHF	TGTGCCAGCTCACCATTCGGGGCCGAGAATCAGCCCCAGCATTTT
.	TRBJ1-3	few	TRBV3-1	CASGGRAGNTIYF	TGTGCCAGCGGTGGCAGGGCTGGAAACACCATATATTTT
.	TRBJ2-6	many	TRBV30	CAWMGEAGANVLTF	TGTGCCTGGATGGGAGAAGCTGGGGCCAACGTCCTGACTTTC
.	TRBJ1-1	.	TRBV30	CAWTGTTGAFF	TGTGCCTGGACAGGGACCACGGGGGCTTTCTTT
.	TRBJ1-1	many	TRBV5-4	CASSAKSGSMNTEAFF	TGTGCCAGCAGCGCTAAGTCTGGATCCATGAACACTGAAGCTTTCTTT
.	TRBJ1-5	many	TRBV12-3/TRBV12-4	CASNFASWDQPQHF	TGTGCCAGCAATTTTGCTTCCTGGGATCAGCCCCAGCATTTT
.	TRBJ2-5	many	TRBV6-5	CASSYGDKQETQYF	TGTGCCAGCAGTTACGGGGACAAGCAAGAGACCCAGTACTTC
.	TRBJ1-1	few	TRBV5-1	CASSVPVGEPMNTEAFF	TGCGCCAGCTCTGTCCCCGTTGGGGAACCTATGAACACTGAAGCTTTCTTT
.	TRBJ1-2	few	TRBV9	CASSIQGTNYGYTF	TGTGCCAGCAGCATACAGGGAACTAACTATGGCTACACCTTC
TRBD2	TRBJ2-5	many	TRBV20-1	CSAGTSGEETQYF	TGCAGTGCCGGGACTAGCGGAGAAGAGACCCAGTACTTC
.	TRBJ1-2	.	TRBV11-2	CASSHGPEGGYTF	TGTGCCAGCAGCCATGGGCCGGAGGGGGGCTACACCTTC
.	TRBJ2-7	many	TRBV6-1	CASSPAGAYEQYF	TGTGCCAGCAGTCCCGCCGGGGCCTACGAGCAGTACTTC
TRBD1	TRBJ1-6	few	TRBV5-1	CASSLEGQGGEPLHF	TGCGCCAGCAGCTTGGAGGGGCAGGGGGGGGAACCCCTCCACTTT
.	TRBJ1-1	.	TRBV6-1	CASTGTRENTEAFF	TGTGCCAGCACCGGGACAAGAGAGAACACTGAAGCTTTCTTT